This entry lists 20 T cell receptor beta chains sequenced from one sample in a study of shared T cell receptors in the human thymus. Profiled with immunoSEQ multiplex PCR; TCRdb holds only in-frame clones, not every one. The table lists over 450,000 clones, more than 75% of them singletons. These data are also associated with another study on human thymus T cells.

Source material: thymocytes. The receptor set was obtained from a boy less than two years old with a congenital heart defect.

The DNA of the CDR3 is TGCGCCAGCATTCCTACGGGACAAGCATCTGGGGCCAACGTCCTGACTTTC. It yields the protein CASIPTGQASGANVLTF. The chain employs TRBV10-1 and TRBJ2-6, with TRBD1 as a possible D gene (6 bases). This CDR3 has 17 residues. Germline V lookup: CDR1 WNHNN, CDR2 SYGVQD (reference sequence). Trimming stripped 7 bases from V and 1 base from J, with 17 bases between.

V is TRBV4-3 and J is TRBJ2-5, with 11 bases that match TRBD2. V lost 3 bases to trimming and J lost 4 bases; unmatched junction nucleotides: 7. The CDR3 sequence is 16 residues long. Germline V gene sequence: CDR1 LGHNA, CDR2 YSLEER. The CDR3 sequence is CASSHIAGGPLETQYF. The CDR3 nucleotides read TGCGCCAGCAGCCACATAGCGGGAGGGCCCCTAGAGACCCAGTACTTC.

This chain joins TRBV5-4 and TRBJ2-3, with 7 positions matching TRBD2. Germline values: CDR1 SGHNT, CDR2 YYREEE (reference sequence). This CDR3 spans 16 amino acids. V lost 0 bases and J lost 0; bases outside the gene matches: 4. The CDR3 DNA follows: TGTGCCAGCAGCTTGGGACTAGCACCTAGCACAGATACGCAGTATTTT. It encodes CASSLGLAPSTDTQYF.

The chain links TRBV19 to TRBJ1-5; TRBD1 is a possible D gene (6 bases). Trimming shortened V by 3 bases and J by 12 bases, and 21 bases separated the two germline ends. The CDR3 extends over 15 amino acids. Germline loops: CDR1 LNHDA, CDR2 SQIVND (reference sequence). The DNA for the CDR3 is TGTGCCAGTAGTATGGGGACAAGGGGACCCCAGGGCCAGCATTTT. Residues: CASSMGTRGPQGQHF.

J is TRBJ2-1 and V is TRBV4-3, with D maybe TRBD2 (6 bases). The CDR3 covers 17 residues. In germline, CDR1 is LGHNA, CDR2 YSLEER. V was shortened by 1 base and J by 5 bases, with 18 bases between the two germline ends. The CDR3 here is CASSQVEGGDGNNEQFF. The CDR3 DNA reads TGCGCCAGCAGCCAAGTGGAGGGCGGGGACGGGAACAATGAGCAGTTCTTC.

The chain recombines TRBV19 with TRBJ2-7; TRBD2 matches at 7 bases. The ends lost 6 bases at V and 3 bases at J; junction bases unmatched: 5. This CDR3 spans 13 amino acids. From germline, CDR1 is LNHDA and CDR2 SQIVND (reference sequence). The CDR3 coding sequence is TGTGCCAGTAGCAGCGGGGCGGTCTACGAGCAGTACTTC. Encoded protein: CASSSGAVYEQYF.

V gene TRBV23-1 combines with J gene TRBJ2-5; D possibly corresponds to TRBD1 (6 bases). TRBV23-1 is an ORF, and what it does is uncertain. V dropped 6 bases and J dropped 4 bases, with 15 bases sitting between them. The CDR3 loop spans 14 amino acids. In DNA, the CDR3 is TGCGCCAGCAGCAACACGACAGGAAGAGAGACCCAGTACTTC. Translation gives CASSNTTGRETQYF.

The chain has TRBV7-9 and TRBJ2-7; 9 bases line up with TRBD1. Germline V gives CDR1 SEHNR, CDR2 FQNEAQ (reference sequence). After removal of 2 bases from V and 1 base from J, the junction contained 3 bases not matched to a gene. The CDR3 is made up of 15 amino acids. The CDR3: CASSLPGQGSYEQYF. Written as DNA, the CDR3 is TGTGCCAGCAGCTTACCGGGACAGGGATCCTACGAGCAGTACTTC.

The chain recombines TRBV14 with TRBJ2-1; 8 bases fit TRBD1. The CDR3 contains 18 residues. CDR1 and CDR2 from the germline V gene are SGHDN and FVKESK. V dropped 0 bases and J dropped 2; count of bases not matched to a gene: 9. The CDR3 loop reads CASSQDSSWDRTYNEQFF. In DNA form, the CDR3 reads TGTGCCAGCAGCCAAGACAGTTCTTGGGACAGGACCTACAATGAGCAGTTCTTC.

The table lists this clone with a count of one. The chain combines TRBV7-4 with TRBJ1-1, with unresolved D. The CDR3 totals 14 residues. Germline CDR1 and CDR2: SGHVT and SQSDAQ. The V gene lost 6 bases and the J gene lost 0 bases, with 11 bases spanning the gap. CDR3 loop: CASRPNPMNTEAFF. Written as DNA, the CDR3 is TGTGCCAGCAGACCTAACCCCATGAACACTGAAGCTTTCTTT.

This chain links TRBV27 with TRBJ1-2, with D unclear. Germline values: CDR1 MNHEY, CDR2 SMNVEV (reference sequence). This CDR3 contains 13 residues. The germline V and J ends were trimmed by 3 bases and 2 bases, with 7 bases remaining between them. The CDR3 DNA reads TGTGCCAGCAGTTTCGACACGAACTATGGCTACACCTTC. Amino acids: CASSFDTNYGYTF.

The CDR3 region has the DNA TGCAGCGTTGAAGATTGGGGGCAGACCTACAATGAGCAGTTCTTC. Translating it yields CSVEDWGQTYNEQFF. V usage is TRBV29-1 and J usage is TRBJ2-1; TRBD1 is a possible D gene (6 bases). The CDR3 is 15 residues long. Trimming removed 0 bases from V and 2 bases from J, with 11 bases in between. Germline loops: CDR1 SQVTM, CDR2 ANQGSEA.

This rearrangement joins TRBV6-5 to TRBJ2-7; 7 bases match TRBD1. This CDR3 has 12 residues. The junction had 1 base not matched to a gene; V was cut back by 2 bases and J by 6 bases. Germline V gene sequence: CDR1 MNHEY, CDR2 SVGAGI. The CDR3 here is CASSYPGGEQYF. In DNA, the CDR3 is TGTGCCAGCAGTTACCCAGGGGGCGAGCAGTACTTC.

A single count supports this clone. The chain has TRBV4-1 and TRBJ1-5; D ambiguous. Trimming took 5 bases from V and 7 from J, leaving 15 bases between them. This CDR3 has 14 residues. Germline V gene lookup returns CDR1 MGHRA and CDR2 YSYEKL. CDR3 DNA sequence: TGCGCCAGCAGCAGAGGCCCCATCACCCAGCCCCAGCATTTT. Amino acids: CASSRGPITQPQHF.

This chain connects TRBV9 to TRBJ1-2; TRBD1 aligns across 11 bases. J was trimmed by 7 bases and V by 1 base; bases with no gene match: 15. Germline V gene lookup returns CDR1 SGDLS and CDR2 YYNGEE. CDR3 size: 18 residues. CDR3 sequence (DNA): TGTGCCAGCAGCGTAACAACCGACCCTTGGACAGGGGGCGGTGGCTACACCTTC. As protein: CASSVTTDPWTGGGGYTF.

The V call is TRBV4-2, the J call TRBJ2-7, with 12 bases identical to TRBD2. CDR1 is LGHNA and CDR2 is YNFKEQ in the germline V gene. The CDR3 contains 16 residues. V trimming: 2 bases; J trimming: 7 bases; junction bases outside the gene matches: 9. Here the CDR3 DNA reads TGTGCCAGCAGCCAATCGAGACTAGCGGGAGCGGATGAGCAGTACTTC. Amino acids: CASSQSRLAGADEQYF.

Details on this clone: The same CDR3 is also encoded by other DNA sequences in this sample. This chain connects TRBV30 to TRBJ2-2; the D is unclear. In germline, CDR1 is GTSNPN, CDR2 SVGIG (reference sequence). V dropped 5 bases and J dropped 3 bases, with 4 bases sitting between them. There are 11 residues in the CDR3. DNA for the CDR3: TGTGCCTGGTCATACACCGGGGAGCTGTTTTTT. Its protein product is CAWSYTGELFF.

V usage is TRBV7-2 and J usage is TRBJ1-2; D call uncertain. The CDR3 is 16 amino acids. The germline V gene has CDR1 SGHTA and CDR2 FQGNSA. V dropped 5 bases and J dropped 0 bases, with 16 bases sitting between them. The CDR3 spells CASSHPREGANYGYTF. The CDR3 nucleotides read TGTGCCAGCAGCCATCCCCGAGAGGGAGCTAACTATGGCTACACCTTC.

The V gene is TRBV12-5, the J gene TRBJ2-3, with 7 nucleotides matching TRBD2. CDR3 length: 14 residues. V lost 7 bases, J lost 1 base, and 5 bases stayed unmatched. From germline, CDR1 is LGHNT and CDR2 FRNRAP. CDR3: CASDASGRTDTQYF. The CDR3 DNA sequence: TGTGCTAGTGATGCTAGCGGACGCACAGATACGCAGTATTTT.

The CDR3 region has the DNA TGTGCCACCAGCACCCGATCTAGCGGGAGGATGTCCTACAATGAGCAGTTCTTC. This sequence encodes CATSTRSSGRMSYNEQFF. The chain links TRBV15 to TRBJ2-1, with 11 bases identical to TRBD2. V lost 4 bases to trimming and J lost 1 base; unmatched junction nucleotides: 9. This CDR3 is 18 amino acids long. CDR1 is LNHNV and CDR2 is YYDKDF in the germline V gene (reference sequence).